This TCR beta chain originates from a study of metastatic and nonmetastatic thyroid tumors. Study background: For malignant and benign thyroid patients, tumor or nodule tissue and blood were the sources whose repertoires were compared.

CDR3 length: 15 amino acids. CDR1 and CDR2 (germline): MGHRA, YSYEKL. Trimming took 5 bases from V and 3 from J; bases not matched to a gene: 10. At least ten counts were recorded for this clone. TCRdb re-called the PCR reads with MiXCR. The sample holds approximately 79,000 clones, approximately 9% seen once. Thyroid surgery had not been preceded by any treatment in any patient. The rearrangement uses TRBV4-1 and TRBJ2-7; 7 bases map to TRBD1. This TCR was recovered from a female donor with papillary thyroid cancer or a benign thyroid nodule (not recorded which). Some clones in this sample may be carry-over from other donors' samples. Sequencing was done on a sample of blood. This CDR3 reads CASSAGTVLLYEQYF. CDR3 nucleotide sequence: TGCGCCAGCAGCGCCGGGACAGTCCTTCTCTACGAGCAGTACTTC.